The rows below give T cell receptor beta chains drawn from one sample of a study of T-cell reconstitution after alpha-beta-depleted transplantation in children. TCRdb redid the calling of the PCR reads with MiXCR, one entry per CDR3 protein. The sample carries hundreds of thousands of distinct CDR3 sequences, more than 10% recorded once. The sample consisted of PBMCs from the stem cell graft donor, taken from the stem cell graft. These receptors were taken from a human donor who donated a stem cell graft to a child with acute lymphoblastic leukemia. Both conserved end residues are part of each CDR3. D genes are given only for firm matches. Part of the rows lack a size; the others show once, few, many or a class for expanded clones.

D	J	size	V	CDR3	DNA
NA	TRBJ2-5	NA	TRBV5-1	CASSLTRRAEETQYF	TGCGCCAGCAGCTTGACCCGGCGGGCAGAAGAGACCCAGTACTTC
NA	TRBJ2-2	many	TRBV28	CASTEKGWGELFF	TGTGCCAGCACCGAGAAGGGGTGGGGGGAGCTGTTTTTT
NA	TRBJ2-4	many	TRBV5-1	CASSPSIAKNIQYF	TGCGCCAGCAGCCCGTCGATAGCCAAAAACATTCAGTACTTC
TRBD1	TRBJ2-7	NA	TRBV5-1	CASSLEGDRLEQYF	TGCGCCAGCAGCTTGGAGGGGGACAGGCTCGAGCAGTACTTC
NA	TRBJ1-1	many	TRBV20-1	CSAPPGRRWNTEAFF	TGCAGTGCCCCCCCGGGGCGCCGATGGAACACTGAAGCTTTCTTT
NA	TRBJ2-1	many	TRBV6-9	CASSYAKPGSSYNEQFF	TGTGCCAGCAGTTATGCGAAACCGGGTAGCTCCTACAATGAGCAGTTCTTC
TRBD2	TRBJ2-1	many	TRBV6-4	CASSDLAGEVSEQFF	TGTGCCAGCAGTGACCTAGCGGGAGAGGTCAGTGAGCAGTTCTTC
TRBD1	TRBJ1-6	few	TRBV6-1	CASRGTGAYSPLHF	TGTGCCAGCAGGGGGACAGGTGCATATTCACCCCTCCACTTT
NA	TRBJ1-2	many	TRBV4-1	CASSQDFGPNQPNYGYTF	TGCGCCAGCAGCCAGGATTTCGGGCCGAACCAACCTAACTATGGCTACACCTTC
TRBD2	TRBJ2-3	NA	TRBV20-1	CSATSGVTDTQYF	TGCAGTGCCACTAGCGGGGTGACAGATACGCAGTATTTT
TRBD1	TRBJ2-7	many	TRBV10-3	CAISVPSGQAYEQYF	TGTGCCATCAGTGTTCCCTCGGGACAGGCCTACGAGCAGTACTTC
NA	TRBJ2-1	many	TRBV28	CASSRIDVYEQFF	TGTGCCAGCAGCCGGATAGATGTCTATGAGCAGTTCTTC
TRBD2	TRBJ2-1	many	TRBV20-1	CSASPTSGRWSNEQFF	TGCAGTGCGAGTCCGACTAGCGGGAGATGGTCCAATGAGCAGTTCTTC
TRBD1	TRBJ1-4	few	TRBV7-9	CASSFRGTGDEKLFF	TGTGCCAGCAGCTTCCGTGGGACAGGGGATGAAAAACTGTTTTTT
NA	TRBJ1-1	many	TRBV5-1	CASSLSQNTEAFF	TGTGCCAGCAGCTTAAGCCAAAACACTGAAGCTTTCTTT
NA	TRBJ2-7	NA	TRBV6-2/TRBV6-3	CASSRPPRTYEQYF	TGTGCCAGCAGCCGCCCCCCAAGGACCTACGAGCAGTACTTC
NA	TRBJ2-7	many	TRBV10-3	CAIKTDSSYEQYF	TGTGCCATCAAGACAGATTCCTCCTACGAGCAGTACTTC
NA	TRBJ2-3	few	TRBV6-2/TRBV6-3	CASRGTEGTDTQYF	TGTGCCAGCAGGGGAACCGAAGGCACAGATACGCAGTATTTT
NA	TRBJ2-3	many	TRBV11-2	CASRGLRKNTDTQYF	TGTGCCAGCAGGGGTCTCAGGAAGAACACAGATACGCAGTATTTT
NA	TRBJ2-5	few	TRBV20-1	CSASLLDSDQETQYF	TGCAGTGCTAGCTTGTTGGACAGTGACCAAGAGACCCAGTACTTC
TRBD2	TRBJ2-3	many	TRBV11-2	CASSEGLAVDTQYF	TGTGCCAGCAGCGAAGGACTAGCGGTAGATACGCAGTATTTT
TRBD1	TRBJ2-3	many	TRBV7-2	CASSLAGQGGDTQYF	TGTGCCAGCAGCTTAGCGGGACAGGGGGGAGATACGCAGTATTTT
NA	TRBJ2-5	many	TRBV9	CASSPMGGLQETQYF	TGTGCCAGCAGCCCAATGGGGGGTTTACAAGAGACCCAGTACTTC
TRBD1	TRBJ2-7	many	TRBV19	CASRETGGEQYF	TGTGCCAGTAGAGAGACAGGGGGCGAGCAGTACTTC
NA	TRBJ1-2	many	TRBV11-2	CASSLDQDLAYGYTF	TGTGCCAGCAGCTTAGATCAAGATCTCGCCTATGGCTACACCTTC
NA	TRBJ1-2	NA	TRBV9	CASSVEPTNYGYTF	TGTGCCAGCAGCGTAGAACCCACTAACTATGGCTACACCTTC
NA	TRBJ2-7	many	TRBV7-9	CASSLGVGEISYEQYF	TGTGCCAGCAGCTTAGGGGTCGGGGAAATCTCCTACGAGCAGTACTTC
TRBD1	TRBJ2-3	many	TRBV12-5	CASGHTRDGTGITDTQYF	TGTGCTAGTGGCCATACCCGGGACGGGACAGGGATCACAGATACGCAGTATTTT
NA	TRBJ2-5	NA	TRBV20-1	CSGTGDGGSSGQETQYF	TGCAGTGGGACGGGAGATGGGGGTAGCTCTGGGCAAGAGACCCAGTACTTC
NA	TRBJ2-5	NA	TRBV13	CASSEQGRPETQYF	TGTGCCAGCAGCGAACAGGGACGGCCGGAGACCCAGTACTTC
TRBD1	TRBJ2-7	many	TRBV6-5	CASSYPGQDYEQYF	TGTGCCAGCAGTTACCCGGGACAGGACTACGAGCAGTACTTC
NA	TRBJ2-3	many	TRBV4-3	CASSQEDSLALTQYF	TGCGCCAGCAGCCAAGAAGATTCTCTGGCTTTAACGCAGTATTTT
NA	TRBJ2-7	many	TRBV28	CASRAPGRHEQYF	TGTGCCAGCAGGGCACCGGGGCGACACGAGCAGTACTTC
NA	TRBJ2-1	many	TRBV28	CASSKQRSHNEQFF	TGTGCCAGCAGTAAGCAGCGGAGCCACAATGAGCAGTTCTTC
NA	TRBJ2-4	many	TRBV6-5	CASRIRGAKNIQYF	TGTGCCAGCAGAATAAGGGGAGCCAAAAACATTCAGTACTTC
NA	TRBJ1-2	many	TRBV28	CASSLPGTSTGGYTF	TGTGCCAGCAGTTTACCTGGGACCTCTACGGGTGGCTACACCTTC
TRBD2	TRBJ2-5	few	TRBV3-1	CASTPRGLAGTKTQYF	TGTGCCAGCACTCCAAGAGGGCTAGCGGGGACCAAGACCCAGTACTTC